What follows are 32 T cell receptor beta chains derived from one specimen sequenced in a study of T-cell reconstitution after alpha-beta-depleted transplantation in children. Preparing the TCRbeta library involved the use of unique molecular identifiers. One entry per CDR3 protein results from TCRdb running MiXCR on the PCR reads. The profile covers some 640,000 distinct CDR3 sequences, with 16% appearing a single time and about 1.1% taken by the ten largest. The sequences come from PBMCs from the stem cell graft donor, collected from the stem cell graft. These receptors were obtained from a human donor who donated a stem cell graft to a child with acute myeloid leukemia.

The chain employs TRBV7-2 and TRBJ1-5, with TRBD1 matching 7 bases. The V and J ends lost 7 bases and 3 bases, in that order; junction bases with no gene match: 12. Germline V CDR1 and CDR2: SGHTA, FQGNSA. This CDR3 has 16 amino acids. This CDR3 is CASNPRGERANQPQHF. The CDR3 coding sequence is TGTGCCAGCAACCCCAGGGGGGAGAGAGCCAATCAGCCCCAGCATTTT.

V gene TRBV2 combines with J gene TRBJ1-1; possible D gene TRBD1, 6 bases. The germline V gene has CDR1 SNHLY and CDR2 FYNNEI. V dropped 8 bases and J dropped 0 bases, with 10 bases sitting between them. This CDR3 is 13 amino acids long. CDR3 residues: CASEGGVNTEAFF. In nucleotides, the CDR3 is TGTGCCAGCGAGGGGGGGGTGAACACTGAAGCTTTCTTT.

This clonotype appeared a few times. This chain connects TRBV7-2 to TRBJ2-4; 10 nucleotides agree with TRBD2. Germline lookup yields CDR1 SGHTA and CDR2 FQGNSA. Trimming removed 5 bases from V and 1 base from J; junction bases left unmatched: 8. The CDR3 has 17 residues. CDR3 in DNA: TGTGCCAGCAGCGAAGGAGGAGCGGGGGGGGCCAAAAACATTCAGTACTTC. Translation: CASSEGGAGGAKNIQYF.

The V gene is TRBV7-9, the J gene TRBJ1-2; D is possibly TRBD1 (5 bases). CDR1 is SEHNR and CDR2 is FQNEAQ in the germline V gene (reference sequence). V lost 5 bases to trimming and J lost 13 bases, with 17 bases between them. The CDR3 consists of 12 residues. DNA of the CDR3: TGTGCCAGCAGCCAAGGGACCACACGATGCACCTTC. Protein product: CASSQGTTRCTF.

The sample holds many counts of this clonotype. V usage is TRBV2 and J usage is TRBJ2-1; 11 positions match TRBD2. Unmatched junction bases numbered 8, after V lost 6 bases and J lost 7 bases. CDR1 is SNHLY and CDR2 is FYNNEI in the germline V gene. The CDR3 is made up of 15 amino acids. Here the CDR3 DNA reads TGTGCCAGCAGACCTACTAGCGGGGGACAGAATGAGCAGTTCTTC. Translating gives CASRPTSGGQNEQFF.

This clonotype was counted at least ten times. The V gene is TRBV29-1, the J gene TRBJ1-1; no definite D call. Germline V CDR1 and CDR2: SQVTM, ANQGSEA. CDR3 size: 15 residues. V shed 1 base and J shed 0 bases, with 12 bases lying between them. The CDR3 spells CSVEGPGGLNTEAFF. The CDR3 DNA is TGCAGCGTTGAAGGCCCCGGAGGGCTGAACACTGAAGCTTTCTTT.

The chain carries TRBV10-2 and TRBJ2-7; D is ambiguous. Trimming cost V 4 bases and J 2 bases, with 9 bases left between them. CDR1 and CDR2 (germline): WSHSY, SAAADI. The CDR3 has 13 amino acids. The CDR3 bases are TGCGCCAGCAGTGGAGGAATAGCCTACGAGCAGTACTTC. This translates into CASSGGIAYEQYF.

This clonotype has more than one count but fewer than ten. The chain employs TRBV9 and TRBJ2-2; no clear D gene. The CDR3 length is 16 residues. The germline V gene encodes CDR1 SGDLS and CDR2 YYNGEE. V was clipped by 4 bases and J by 0 bases, with 13 bases between them. The CDR3 region is CASSPKILTNTGELFF. The DNA for the CDR3 is TGTGCCAGCAGCCCTAAGATACTTACGAACACCGGGGAGCTGTTTTTT.

This clonotype appeared a few times. The J gene is TRBJ2-1, the V gene TRBV2; tentatively, D is TRBD1 (5 bases). The germline CDR1 and CDR2 sequences are SNHLY and FYNNEI. V gave up 5 bases and J gave up 0 bases, with 14 bases separating them. The CDR3 totals 16 residues. The CDR3 is CASSPDSANSYNEQFF. The DNA for the CDR3 is TGTGCCAGCAGTCCCGACAGCGCAAACTCCTACAATGAGCAGTTCTTC. Drawing the rest from reference TRBV2 and TRBJ2-1, the complete variable domain is EPEVTQTPSHQVTQMGQEVILRCVPISNHLYFYWYRQILGQKVEFLVSFYNNEISEKSEIFDDQFSVERPDGSNFTLKIRSTKLEDSAMYFCASSPDSANSYNEQFFGPGTRLTVL.

This clonotype showed up just a few times. V usage is TRBV7-9 and J usage is TRBJ1-1, with TRBD1 matching 8 bases. V lost 2 bases and J lost 7; bases outside the gene matches: 3. CDR3 length equals 13 residues. Germline values: CDR1 SEHNR, CDR2 FQNEAQ (reference sequence). The DNA for the CDR3 is TGTGCCAGCAGCTTATCCGGGACAGGTGAAGCTTTCTTT. It translates to CASSLSGTGEAFF.

V gene TRBV6-2 or TRBV6-3 combines with J gene TRBJ2-1; D is possibly TRBD2 (5 bases). Germline values: CDR1 MNHEY, CDR2 SVGEGT. CDR3 length: 11 residues. V lost 2 bases and J 9 bases, leaving 5 bases between the germline ends. In DNA, the CDR3 is TGTGCCAGCAGTTACCGGGGTGAGCAGTTCTTC. Its translation is CASSYRGEQFF.

This clonotype was recorded many times. One junction end does not reproduce the germline sequence, and a read error may be involved. J is TRBJ2-7 and V is TRBV5-1, with D maybe TRBD1 (5 bases). From germline, CDR1 is SGHRS and CDR2 YFSETQ. This CDR3 is built from 12 residues. Written as DNA, the CDR3 is TGCGCCAGCAGGTTGGACACTACTACGCAGTACTTC. Its translation: CASRLDTTTQYF.

At least ten counts were recorded for this clonotype. The rearrangement joins TRBV27 to TRBJ1-5, with TRBD1 identical over 7 bases. Germline-derived CDR1 and CDR2 are MNHEY and SMNVEV (reference sequence). CDR3 length: 14 amino acids. V lost 3 bases, J lost 2 bases, and 1 base stayed unmatched. The CDR3 coding sequence is TGTGCCAGCAGTTTTGGGACAGGCAATCAGCCCCAGCATTTT. Translated, it gives CASSFGTGNQPQHF.

This clonotype was seen only a few times. The chain joins TRBV12-3 or TRBV12-4 to TRBJ2-5; no clear D. This CDR3 region has 13 residues. V lost 6 bases to trimming and J lost 2 bases, with 10 bases between them. In DNA form, the CDR3 reads TGTGCCAGCAGGTGGGCACTACAAGAGACCCAGTACTTC. Residues: CASRWALQETQYF.

V is TRBV10-1 and J is TRBJ1-1; D perhaps matches TRBD1 (6 bases). V lost 0 bases, J lost 4 bases, and 12 bases lay in between. In germline, CDR1 is WNHNN, CDR2 SYGVQD (reference sequence). The CDR3 totals 15 residues. The CDR3 sequence is CASSESGRGATEAFF. The DNA of the CDR3 is TGCGCCAGCAGTGAGTCGGGCAGGGGTGCCACTGAAGCTTTCTTT.

This clonotype was picked up a small number of times. The chain is built from TRBV5-1 and TRBJ2-1; 11 bases are shared with TRBD1. The J segment lost 8 bases and the V segment lost 0 bases, leaving 7 bases of the junction unmatched. CDR3 size: 16 residues. Looked up from germline, CDR1 is SGHRS and CDR2 is YFSETQ. The CDR3 bases are TGCGCCAGCAGCTTGGACGGACAGGGGGCTTTCGATGAGCAGTTCTTC. Translated: CASSLDGQGAFDEQFF.

This clonotype was recorded at least ten times. The rearrangement joins TRBV20-1 to TRBJ1-2; 9 nucleotides match TRBD1. The CDR3 is made up of 15 amino acids. CDR1 and CDR2 from the germline V gene are DFQATT and SNEGSKA (reference sequence). Germline trimming cut 4 bases from V and 5 bases from J; bases unmatched to any gene: 11. The CDR3 DNA reads TGCAGTGCTATCACCACCGGACAGGGGATGTATGGCTACACCTTC. Translated: CSAITTGQGMYGYTF.

The rearrangement links TRBV29-1 to TRBJ2-5, with 7 bases aligning to TRBD1. This CDR3 spans 14 amino acids. CDR1 is SQVTM, CDR2 ANQGSEA, per germline. Trimming removed 7 bases from V and 4 bases from J; junction bases left unmatched: 12. The CDR3 nucleotides are TGCAGCGCCTCCACAGGGGACCCGCGAGAGACCCAGTACTTC. Translated: CSASTGDPRETQYF.

In its sample, this clonotype was seen a few times. The rearrangement joins TRBV5-1 to TRBJ2-3, with 9 bases identical to TRBD1. This CDR3 has 15 residues. The trim removed 4 bases at V and 3 bases at J, leaving 6 bases unmatched. Germline V gene lookup returns CDR1 SGHRS and CDR2 YFSETQ. CDR3 protein: CASSQGQGRTDTQYF. CDR3 coding DNA: TGCGCCAGCAGCCAAGGACAGGGGAGAACAGATACGCAGTATTTT.

The J gene is TRBJ1-2, the V gene TRBV7-8, with 7 nucleotides matching TRBD1. V lost 5 bases and J lost 1; bases outside the gene matches: 4. This CDR3 region has 14 residues. The germline V gene has CDR1 SGHVS and CDR2 FQNEAQ. The CDR3 spells CASSRDSLNYGYTF. The CDR3 DNA follows: TGTGCCAGCAGCCGGGACAGCCTTAACTATGGCTACACCTTC.

This clonotype was seen only a few times. This chain uses TRBV7-8 with TRBJ2-3; 7 bases match TRBD2. Unmatched junction bases numbered 9, after V lost 3 bases and J lost 3 bases. The CDR3 runs 16 residues. The germline V gene encodes CDR1 SGHVS and CDR2 FQNEAQ. As DNA, the CDR3 is TGTGCCAGCAGCTTGGGAGGGCCCGGCTATACAGATACGCAGTATTTT. Translating gives CASSLGGPGYTDTQYF.

In its sample, this clonotype was seen many times. This chain connects TRBV20-1 to TRBJ1-2; D is perhaps TRBD1 (6 bases). The germline V gene has CDR1 DFQATT and CDR2 SNEGSKA (reference sequence). The CDR3 length is 10 residues. V was trimmed by 4 bases and J by 6 bases, leaving 6 bases between them. CDR3 sequence: CSATGDGYTF. CDR3 nucleotide sequence: TGCAGTGCTACAGGGGATGGCTACACCTTC.

Details on this clonotype: A read error may explain this, as a much larger clone is one base away. The rearrangement links TRBV29-1 to TRBJ1-2; D perhaps matches TRBD1 (5 bases). The V gene's germline CDR1 is SQVTM and CDR2 ANQGSEA. The ends were cut back, 5 bases at V and 8 bases at J, with 21 bases in the middle. The CDR3 runs to 14 residues. The CDR3 sequence: CSVQRSSRAGGYTF. The CDR3 nucleotides read TGCAGCGTTCAAAGGTCAAGCAGGGCGGGCGGCTACACCTTC.

This clonotype was counted many times. The rearrangement uses TRBV29-1 and TRBJ2-1, with 13 positions matching TRBD2. This CDR3 is built from 15 residues. Per germline, CDR1 SQVTM and CDR2 ANQGSEA. V shed 6 bases and J 5 bases; nucleotides not matched to a gene: 7. CDR3 in DNA: TGCAGCGTCCTACCACTAGCGGGGGGGAACAATGAGCAGTTCTTC. It is translated as CSVLPLAGGNNEQFF.

The V call is TRBV6-4, the J call TRBJ2-1, with TRBD2 matching over 10 bases. The CDR3 sequence is 16 residues long. After removal of 0 bases from V and 6 bases from J, the junction contained 5 bases not matched to a gene. Germline CDR1 is MRHNA and CDR2 is SNTAGT. CDR3 sequence (DNA): TGTGCCAGCAGTGACTCTCTGGCTAGCGGGGGCAATGAGCAGTTCTTC. Translated: CASSDSLASGGNEQFF.

This clonotype has at least ten counts. V gene TRBV7-2 combines with J gene TRBJ1-2; no clear D. Between the trimmed V and J ends, which lost 5 bases and 4 bases, there was a span of 11 bases. The germline CDR1 and CDR2 sequences are SGHTA and FQGNSA. CDR3 length equals 13 residues. CDR3 sequence (DNA): TGTGCCAGCAGCCCCCGAAGCAGCTATGGCTACACCTTC. Protein: CASSPRSSYGYTF.

This clonotype was observed many times. The genes are TRBV20-1 and TRBJ2-2; no reliable D call. Trimming cost V 6 bases and J 8 bases, with 22 bases left between them. Germline V gene lookup returns CDR1 DFQATT and CDR2 SNEGSKA (reference sequence). This CDR3 comprises 15 residues. The CDR3, as DNA: TGCAGTGCCTCCCGACAATTACCGAATGGGGGGGAGCTGTTTTTT. It translates to CSASRQLPNGGELFF.

The chain links TRBV7-8 to TRBJ2-3; TRBD2 is a possible D gene (6 bases). Germline V gene sequence: CDR1 SGHVS, CDR2 FQNEAQ. This CDR3 is 16 amino acids long. Between the trimmed V and J ends, which lost 0 bases and 5 bases, there was a span of 15 bases. CDR3: CASSLAFSGGGDTQYF. Here the CDR3 DNA reads TGTGCCAGCAGCTTAGCTTTCTCCGGGGGAGGAGATACGCAGTATTTT.

This clonotype came up once. The chain employs TRBV5-1 and TRBJ2-7; 9 positions match TRBD1. The V gene end was trimmed by 7 bases and the J gene end by 5 bases; junction bases not matched to a gene: 13. The CDR3 has 15 amino acids. The germline CDR1 and CDR2 sequences are SGHRS and YFSETQ. CDR3 nucleotide sequence: TGCGCCAGCTCAAACGAAAACAGGGGGCTGAACGAGCAGTACTTC. The encoded protein is CASSNENRGLNEQYF.

This rearrangement joins TRBV12-3 or TRBV12-4 to TRBJ2-2; 14 bases are shared with TRBD2. V was clipped by 5 bases and J by 0 bases; unmatched bases: 2. This CDR3 is built from 17 residues. The CDR3 DNA reads TGTGCCAGCAGTCGGACTAGCGGGGGGACGAACACCGGGGAGCTGTTTTTT. This translates into CASSRTSGGTNTGELFF.

This clonotype was seen repeatedly, ten times or more. The rearrangement joins TRBV20-1 to TRBJ1-6; 7 positions agree with TRBD1. The CDR3 runs to 14 residues. V lost 3 bases to trimming and J lost 8 bases; unmatched junction nucleotides: 7. Germline V CDR1 and CDR2: DFQATT, SNEGSKA (reference sequence). CDR3 sequence reads: CSASRAGGDSPLHF. CDR3 DNA sequence: TGCAGTGCTAGTCGCGCAGGGGGAGATTCACCCCTCCACTTT.

This chain uses TRBV15 with TRBJ2-2; TRBD1 might be the D (6 bases). Germline CDR1 LNHNV, CDR2 YYDKDF (reference sequence). The CDR3 length is 14 residues. The V end lost 5 bases, the J end lost 0 bases, and 7 bases lay between the germline ends. CDR3 DNA sequence: TGTGCCACCAGCTGGACAGCGAACACCGGGGAGCTGTTTTTT. It codes for CATSWTANTGELFF. Drawing the rest from reference TRBV15 and TRBJ2-2, the complete variable domain is DAMVIQNPRYQVTQFGKPVTLSCSQTLNHNVMYWYQQKSSQAPKLLFHYYDKDFNNEADTPDNFQSRRPNTSFCFLDIRSPGLGDTAMYLCATSWTANTGELFFGEGSRLTVL.